This T cell receptor beta chain comes out of a study of cytomegalovirus exposure and HLA in healthy donors. Overall study findings and caveats: Reports credit the classifier with highly specific, highly sensitive diagnosis of cytomegalovirus status. Several V segments, TRBV6-2 and TRBV6-3 among them, could not be told apart and were dropped. A likely sequencing artifact accounted for one observed cluster of highly shared sequence variants. In an earlier analysis, in approximately 630 donors, most V segments appeared productive either ~90% or ~30% of the time.

V lost 5 bases and J lost 4, with 9 bases in between. The germline gives CDR1 SNHLY, CDR2 FYNNEI. This CDR3 contains 13 residues. The PCR contained 60 Vbeta and 13 Jbeta primers. The protocol was immunoSEQ multiplex PCR, while the TCRdb copy is restricted to in-frame clones and leaves out a portion. The table has around 200,000 clones, 75% to 85% seen once. In the case of this clone: What it recognizes is unknown.

This rearrangement joins TRBV2 to TRBJ1-3; D uncertain. Input material: PBMCs. This sequence was found in a woman aged 45-65 years in good health and CMV-seronegative. CDR3 nucleotide sequence: TGTGCCAGCAGTTCCCAGATCGGAAACACCATATATTTT. This sequence encodes CASSSQIGNTIYF.